The rows below give T cell receptor beta chains drawn from one sample of a study of cytomegalovirus exposure and HLA in healthy donors. Libraries were prepared by immunoSEQ multiplex PCR; TCRdb keeps only in-frame clonotypes and omits some of them. The sample holds some 70,000 clones. Input material: PBMCs. The receptors were gathered from a middle-aged man in good health and CMV-seronegative. The CDR3 runs from the conserved cysteine through the conserved F or W.

TRBJ2-7 TRBV5-1 CASSVAAGGAYEQYF
TRBJ2-3 TRBV11-2 CASSFRDRGGDTQYF
. TRBV14 CASSQEPYEQYF
TRBJ2-5 TRBV6-6 CASIGTGLPQETQYF
TRBJ2-5 TRBV6-5 CASRQQETQYF
TRBJ2-7 TRBV7-6 CASSSTGYEQYF
TRBJ1-6 TRBV5-1 CASSVEGANSPLHF
TRBJ1-1 TRBV18 CASSRGGDTEAFF
TRBJ1-5 TRBV9 CASSFDSDQPQHF
TRBJ2-2 TRBV9 CASSGKQGSGELFF
TRBJ2-5 TRBV30 CAWSALRYQETQYF
TRBJ1-5 TRBV5-4 CASSPDSGPQHF
TRBJ2-3 TRBV4-2 CASSQTGSLPDTQYF
TRBJ2-2 TRBV28 CASSSRSERWGELFF
TRBJ2-4 TRBV6-4 CASRKRQGGDIQYF
TRBJ2-1 TRBV10-3 CAISLDSSYNEQFF
TRBJ1-2 TRBV6-5 CASSPRDRPVYGYTF
TRBJ2-5 TRBV7-7 CASSRARTVKETQYF
TRBJ1-1 TRBV7-2 CASSPNVRSTEAFF
TRBJ1-5 TRBV7-9 CASSVRTANSNQPQHF
TRBJ1-2 TRBV6-1 CASSGGTPANYGYTF
TRBJ2-5 TRBV2 CASSPGQGPRETQYF
TRBJ1-6 TRBV9 CASSETGNSPPLHF
TRBJ1-5 TRBV18 CASSPSDRDNQPQHF
TRBJ1-6 TRBV6-4 CASRRDSDNSPLHF
TRBJ1-3 TRBV6-1 CASRNSGNTIYF
TRBJ1-6 TRBV30 CAWRRMRDNSPLHF
TRBJ1-3 TRBV7-9 CASSLDSNSGNTIYF
TRBJ2-7 TRBV5-1 CASSLDPGTGGGYEQYF
TRBJ1-3 TRBV18 CASSPEGLGGNTIYF
TRBJ2-1 TRBV20-1 CSASAYNEQFF
TRBJ2-1 TRBV28 CASRSPGQGAENEQFF
TRBJ2-7 TRBV5-5 CASSSGTETYEQYF
TRBJ2-5 TRBV30 CAWSVQGQETQYF
TRBJ1-1 TRBV19 CASSIDQGGRTEAFF
TRBJ2-3 TRBV5-1 CASSYSGLAGGRDTQYF
TRBJ2-7 TRBV18 CASSSGGSSYEQYF
TRBJ1-2 TRBV10-3 CAISGPVGQGGNTF
TRBJ1-2 TRBV2 CASRGAGNYGYTF
TRBJ1-2 TRBV30 CAWGEVNRGRGYTF
TRBJ2-7 TRBV6-5 CASSEGDSSYEQYF
TRBJ1-2 TRBV5-4 CASSPADGAVHGYTF
TRBJ2-7 TRBV29-1 CSVDRGSEQYF
TRBJ2-7 TRBV11-2 CASSSTGGGTSGAYEQYF
TRBJ2-7 TRBV30 CASRTGGSSNEQYF
TRBJ2-5 TRBV7-2 CASSLDGGTHQETQYF
TRBJ2-1 TRBV6-5 CASSRGQLSYNEQFF
TRBJ1-2 TRBV4-1 CASRFGQGSNYGYTF
TRBJ2-7 TRBV30 CAWAGGVTYEQYF